The 18 T cell receptor beta chains presented below share a single source sample, sequenced in a study of control samples from healthy donors and cancer patients. Clones were sequenced by immunoSEQ multiplex PCR, and TCRdb holds only the in-frame ones, with some missing. The profile shows 150,000 to 200,000 clones, around 92% of them singletons. Sequencing was carried out using blood. Receptor source: a woman between 25 and 40 years old in good health.

The V gene is TRBV19, the J gene TRBJ1-1; D is undetermined. Between the trimmed V and J ends, which lost 6 bases and 0 bases, there was a span of 5 bases. CDR1 is LNHDA and CDR2 is SQIVND in the germline V gene (reference sequence). The CDR3 length is 12 residues. In nucleotides, the CDR3 is TGTGCCAGTAGACACATGAACACTGAAGCTTTCTTT. Amino acid sequence: CASRHMNTEAFF.

The chain recombines TRBV4-1 with TRBJ1-1, with D possibly being TRBD1 (6 bases). The ends were cut back, 0 bases at V and 1 base at J, with 12 bases in the middle. Germline loops: CDR1 MGHRA, CDR2 YSYEKL. This CDR3 has 16 amino acids. The DNA for the CDR3 is TGCGCCAGCAGCCAAGATGGGCAGGGGCCGAACACTGAAGCTTTCTTT. It specifies CASSQDGQGPNTEAFF.

This chain links TRBV6-6 with TRBJ1-1; TRBD1 agrees at 7 bases. Trimming at V came to 8 bases and at J to 4 bases, leaving 7 bases not matched to a gene. This CDR3 comprises 13 residues. Germline V gene lookup returns CDR1 MNHNY and CDR2 SVGAGI (reference sequence). CDR3 in amino acids: CASVDRLSTEAFF. CDR3 bases: TGTGCCAGCGTGGACAGGTTGAGCACTGAAGCTTTCTTT.

The CDR3 spells CAWTGSSGNTIYF. The CDR3 nucleotides are TGTGCCTGGACGGGCAGCTCTGGAAACACCATATATTTT. This chain uses TRBV30 with TRBJ1-3, with D uncertain. The V gene lost 4 bases and the J gene lost 0 bases, with 7 bases spanning the gap. The CDR3 sequence is 13 residues long. Germline values: CDR1 GTSNPN, CDR2 SVGIG (reference sequence).

The chain is built from TRBV19 and TRBJ2-7, with 7 nucleotides matching TRBD2. The CDR3 loop spans 13 amino acids. V gave up 5 bases and J gave up 3 bases; unmatched junction bases: 4. Germline V lookup: CDR1 LNHDA, CDR2 SQIVND (reference sequence). CDR3 in amino acids: CASSAGRVYEQYF. The CDR3 nucleotides read TGTGCCAGTAGTGCAGGGAGGGTCTACGAGCAGTACTTC.

A single count supports this clone. The rearrangement uses TRBV28 and TRBJ2-7; a possible D gene is TRBD1 (5 bases). There are 11 residues in the CDR3. Germline lookup yields CDR1 MDHEN and CDR2 SYDVKM. V lost 5 bases and J 3 bases, leaving 5 bases between the germline ends. DNA of the CDR3: TGTGCCAGCAGTGACAGCTACGAGCAGTACTTC. Its translation: CASSDSYEQYF.

This chain links TRBV18 with TRBJ2-5; no definite D call. The CDR3 totals 14 residues. Germline CDR1 and CDR2: KGHSH and LQKENI. Trimming removed 1 base at V and 4 bases at J, with 10 bases between. The CDR3 protein is CASSPREVLETQYF. DNA of the CDR3: TGTGCCAGCTCACCACGGGAAGTCTTAGAGACCCAGTACTTC. Drawing the rest from reference TRBV18 and TRBJ2-5, the complete variable domain is NAGVMQNPRHLVRRRGQEARLRCSPMKGHSHVYWYRQLPEEGLKFMVYLQKENIIDESGMPKERFSAEFPKEGPSILRIQQVVRGDSAAYFCASSPREVLETQYFGPGTRLLVL.

This clone appeared once. The rearrangement links TRBV5-4 to TRBJ2-2, with TRBD2 identical over 11 bases. Germline V lookup: CDR1 SGHNT, CDR2 YYREEE (reference sequence). This CDR3 has 15 residues. V was clipped by 0 bases and J by 5 bases; unmatched bases: 0. As DNA, the CDR3 is TGTGCCAGCAGCTTGGTAGCGGGAGGGACCGGGGAGCTGTTTTTT. Residues: CASSLVAGGTGELFF.

The chain has TRBV28 and TRBJ2-7, with D maybe TRBD1 (6 bases). Trimming pared 2 bases from V and 7 bases from J, leaving 12 bases between. Germline loops: CDR1 MDHEN, CDR2 SYDVKM. The CDR3 extends over 13 amino acids. The CDR3 protein is CASSLNRAREQYF. CDR3 coding DNA: TGTGCCAGCAGTTTAAACAGGGCAAGGGAGCAGTACTTC.

The chain uses TRBV28 and TRBJ2-7, with TRBD1 identical over 10 bases. Per germline, CDR1 MDHEN and CDR2 SYDVKM. This CDR3 has 14 amino acids. V was clipped by 2 bases and J by 5 bases; unmatched bases: 3. The CDR3 DNA sequence: TGTGCCAGCAGTTTAGACAGGGGGCAAAACGAGCAGTACTTC. Protein sequence: CASSLDRGQNEQYF. The full variable domain, its missing parts supplied by reference TRBV28 and TRBJ2-7, is DVKVTQSSRYLVKRTGEKVFLECVQDMDHENMFWYRQDPGLGLRLIYFSYDVKMKEKGDIPEGYSVSREKKERFSLILESASTNQTSMYLCASSLDRGQNEQYFGPGTRLTVT.

The chain uses TRBV4-2 and TRBJ2-3, with 14 bases matching TRBD2. From germline, CDR1 is LGHNA and CDR2 YNFKEQ. The CDR3 extends over 16 amino acids. Trimming at V came to 4 bases and at J to 3 bases, leaving 3 bases not matched to a gene. The CDR3 nucleotides are TGTGCCAGCAGCCTGACTAGCGGGGGGGGTACAGATACGCAGTATTTT. Translating gives CASSLTSGGGTDTQYF.

The chain links TRBV18 to TRBJ2-5, with D perhaps matching TRBD1 (5 bases). CDR1 is KGHSH, CDR2 LQKENI, per germline. The CDR3 is 15 residues long. The V end lost 1 base, the J end lost 3 bases, and 12 bases lay between the germline ends. The DNA of the CDR3 is TGTGCCAGCTCACCACAGGGGATTGGGGAAGAGACCCAGTACTTC. This encodes CASSPQGIGEETQYF.

This clone was counted a single time. Other nucleotide sequences from this sample produce the same CDR3. The chain couples TRBV6-5 to TRBJ2-1, with 8 bases identical to TRBD1. The V gene's germline CDR1 is MNHEY and CDR2 SVGAGI. The CDR3 is 15 residues long. Unmatched junction bases numbered 4, after V lost 0 bases and J lost 6 bases. The CDR3 region is CASSYSDRGFNEQFF. DNA for the CDR3: TGTGCCAGCAGTTACTCCGACAGGGGATTCAATGAGCAGTTCTTC.

This chain links TRBV18 with TRBJ1-2, with a weak D call TRBD1 (5 bases). The germline V gene encodes CDR1 KGHSH and CDR2 LQKENI. With 4 bases removed from V and 2 bases from J, the gap between germline ends came to 11 bases. This CDR3 has 14 residues. The CDR3 sequence is CASSLGPPNYGYTF. The CDR3 region has the DNA TGTGCCAGCTCACTGGGACCGCCGAACTATGGCTACACCTTC.

The chain joins TRBV28 to TRBJ2-7, with D perhaps matching TRBD1 (6 bases). From germline, CDR1 is MDHEN and CDR2 SYDVKM. This CDR3 spans 13 amino acids. V was trimmed by 10 bases and J by 0 bases, leaving 13 bases between them. CDR3 sequence reads: CAILRDNSYEQYF. In nucleotides, the CDR3 is TGTGCCATCCTCCGGGACAACTCCTACGAGCAGTACTTC.

A remark on this clone: The sample contains more than one DNA sequence encoding this CDR3. The chain uses TRBV5-5 and TRBJ2-1, with D perhaps TRBD1 (5 bases). The CDR3 contains 15 residues. The germline gives CDR1 SGHKS, CDR2 YYEKEE (reference sequence). V dropped 0 bases and J dropped 4 bases, with 11 bases sitting between them. The CDR3 region has the DNA TGTGCCAGCAGCTTGGGTCAGGGAAGGTACAATGAGCAGTTCTTC. Protein sequence: CASSLGQGRYNEQFF. Filled out from reference TRBV5-5 and TRBJ2-1, the complete variable domain reads DAGVTQSPTHLIKTRGQQVTLRCSPISGHKSVSWYQQVLGQGPQFIFQYYEKEERGRGNFPDRFSARQFPNYSSELNVNALLLGDSALYLCASSLGQGRYNEQFFGPGTRLTVL.

CDR3 in amino acids: CASSRDGRDNQPQHF. The CDR3, as DNA: TGTGCCAGCTCAAGGGACGGACGCGACAATCAGCCCCAGCATTTT. V and J are TRBV18 and TRBJ1-5; D is possibly TRBD1 (5 bases). From germline, CDR1 is KGHSH and CDR2 LQKENI. Trimming cost V 5 bases and J 3 bases, with 14 bases left between them. The CDR3 length is 15 residues.

The J gene is TRBJ1-4, the V gene TRBV5-1; 7 bases are a match to TRBD1. Germline trimming cut 0 bases from V and 2 bases from J; bases unmatched to any gene: 7. CDR1 is SGHRS, CDR2 YFSETQ, per germline. The CDR3 sequence is 17 residues long. As DNA, the CDR3 is TGCGCCAGCAGCTTGGAGACAGGGAAGCTGACTAATGAAAAACTGTTTTTT. As protein: CASSLETGKLTNEKLFF.